Following are 6 T cell receptor beta chains from one sample sequenced in a study of radiotherapy plus CTLA-4 blockade in lung cancer. Repertoires were generated with immunoSEQ multiplex PCR, while TCRdb's copy carries only in-frame clones and drops some. The data contain tens of thousands of clones, 84% of them singletons. The sequencing here drew on peripheral blood, taken from a patient treated with radiotherapy plus ipilimumab. The receptor source for this set is a human donor with non-small cell lung cancer whose response to radiotherapy plus ipilimumab could not be evaluated.

The rearrangement joins TRBV15 to TRBJ1-5; D gene ambiguous. With 1 base removed from V and 1 base from J, the gap between germline ends came to 5 bases. Germline V gene sequence: CDR1 LNHNV, CDR2 YYDKDF (reference sequence). The CDR3 spans 14 residues. In DNA, the CDR3 is TGTGCCACCAGCAGAGGCGGGAGCAATCAGCCCCAGCATTTT. It translates to CATSRGGSNQPQHF. Full variable domain (remainder filled in from reference TRBV15 and TRBJ1-5): DAMVIQNPRYQVTQFGKPVTLSCSQTLNHNVMYWYQQKSSQAPKLLFHYYDKDFNNEADTPDNFQSRRPNTSFCFLDIRSPGLGDTAMYLCATSRGGSNQPQHFGDGTRLSIL.

V gene TRBV28 combines with J gene TRBJ1-5, with D unclear. Trimming took 1 base from V and 7 from J, leaving 11 bases between them. Looked up from germline, CDR1 is MDHEN and CDR2 is SYDVKM. CDR3 length equals 14 residues. The CDR3 spells CASSLSQVRQPQHF. As DNA, the CDR3 is TGTGCCAGCAGTTTATCGCAGGTTAGGCAGCCCCAGCATTTT.

The CDR3, as DNA: TGCGCCAGCAGTTTTGGGACATATACCGGGGAGCTGTTTTTT. It specifies CASSFGTYTGELFF. The chain is built from TRBV5-1 and TRBJ2-2; TRBD1 might be the D (6 bases). The CDR3 runs 14 residues. CDR1 and CDR2 from the germline V gene are SGHRS and YFSETQ. V was cut by 5 bases and J by 5 bases, with 13 bases left in between.

This chain connects TRBV5-1 to TRBJ1-2; D unresolved. The CDR3 is made up of 13 amino acids. V was shortened by 5 bases and J by 5 bases, with 13 bases between the two germline ends. Germline loops: CDR1 SGHRS, CDR2 YFSETQ. The CDR3 protein is CASRPLGRYGYTF. DNA of the CDR3: TGCGCCAGCAGGCCCTTGGGGAGATATGGCTACACCTTC.

The rearrangement uses TRBV28 and TRBJ2-5; D gene ambiguous. Germline V lookup: CDR1 MDHEN, CDR2 SYDVKM. Trimming took off 4 bases at V and 5 bases at J, with 11 bases between the two ends. This CDR3 is built from 13 residues. The CDR3 region is CASSSSQRETQYF. The CDR3 DNA is TGTGCCAGCAGTTCGAGCCAGAGGGAGACCCAGTACTTC.

The chain combines TRBV6-5 with TRBJ2-7; D unresolved. The length of the CDR3 is 11 residues. The ends were cut back, 8 bases at V and 1 base at J, with 6 bases in the middle. Germline values: CDR1 MNHEY, CDR2 SVGAGI. The CDR3 is CASGASYEQYF. The CDR3, as DNA: TGTGCCAGCGGTGCGTCCTACGAGCAGTACTTC.